This record looks at one TCR beta chain sequence and its context. No antigen is known for it. The source of the sample is a study of brain T cells in children with intractable seizures. Overall study results and limits: Pre-surgery blood may have been undersampled, hiding some clones.

Only cases whose brain tissue showed the highest T cell transcript signatures were sequenced. Measured with immunoSEQ multiplex PCR; TCRdb has only the in-frame clones, and not every one. Found here are around 80,000 clones, approximately 89% of them singletons; the top ten hold 24%. The length of the CDR3 is 16 residues. V lost 5 bases and J 5 bases, leaving 20 bases between the germline ends. The germline CDR1 and CDR2 sequences are KGHDR and SFDVKD. The source material was peripheral blood, sampled at surgery. The clonotype comes from a girl aged 2-10 years with Rasmussen encephalitis and intractable seizures. The V call is TRBV24-1, the J call TRBJ2-5; D is possibly TRBD1 (5 bases). This CDR3 is CATSARTTGWGETQYF. CDR3 in DNA: TGTGCCACCAGTGCGCGGACGACTGGGTGGGGCGAGACCCAGTACTTC.